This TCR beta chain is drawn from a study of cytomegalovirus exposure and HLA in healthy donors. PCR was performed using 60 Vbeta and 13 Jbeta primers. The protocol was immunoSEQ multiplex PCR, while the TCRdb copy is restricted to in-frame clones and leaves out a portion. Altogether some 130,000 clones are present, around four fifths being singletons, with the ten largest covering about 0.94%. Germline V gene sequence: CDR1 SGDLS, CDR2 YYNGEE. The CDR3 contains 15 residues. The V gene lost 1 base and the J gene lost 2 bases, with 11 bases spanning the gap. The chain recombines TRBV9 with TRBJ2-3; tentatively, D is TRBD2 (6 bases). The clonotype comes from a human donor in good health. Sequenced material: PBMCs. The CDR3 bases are TGTGCCAGCAGCGTATGGGGGGAGACCACAGATACGCAGTATTTT. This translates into CASSVWGETTDTQYF. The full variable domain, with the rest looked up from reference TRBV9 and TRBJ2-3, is DSGVTQTPKHLITATGQRVTLRCSPRSGDLSVYWYQQSLDQGLQFLIQYYNGEERAKGNILERFSAQQFPDLHSELNLSSLELGDSALYFCASSVWGETTDTQYFGPGTRLTVL.